Listed below are T cell receptor beta chains from one sample, sequenced in a study of cytomegalovirus exposure and HLA in healthy donors. Some clones are missing from TCRdb's copy, which holds only in-frame ones; the method was immunoSEQ multiplex PCR. In the table there are roughly 180,000 clones, about 68% of which are singletons. Sample: PBMCs. Receptors originate from a female donor in good health and CMV-seronegative. CDR3s include the opening cysteine and the closing phenylalanine or tryptophan. A D gene is named only where the DNA matches it firmly. Rows may omit the clone size; those that give it use once, few, many or a size class.

V gene: TRBV5-1
D gene: .
clone size: .
J gene: TRBJ2-2
CDR3 DNA: TGCGCCAGCAGGCCGGGGGTGAACACCGGGGAGCTGTTTTTT
CDR3 protein: CASRPGVNTGELFF

V gene: TRBV19
D gene: .
clone size: .
J gene: TRBJ1-4
CDR3 DNA: TGTGCCAGTAGATTAGGCACTGGCGGGGAAAAACTGTTTTTT
CDR3 protein: CASRLGTGGEKLFF

V gene: TRBV27
D gene: TRBD1
clone size: .
J gene: TRBJ2-7
CDR3 DNA: TGTGCCAGCAGTTCCCCGGGACAGGGGCGGTACGAGCAGTACTTC
CDR3 protein: CASSSPGQGRYEQYF

V gene: TRBV6-5
D gene: .
clone size: .
J gene: TRBJ1-2
CDR3 DNA: TGTGCCAGCAGTTACTCGATCGGGGAATCCTACACCTTC
CDR3 protein: CASSYSIGESYTF

V gene: TRBV30
D gene: TRBD2
clone size: .
J gene: TRBJ2-1
CDR3 DNA: TGTGCCTGGAGCACAACTAGCGGGGGAAGGAATGAGCAGTTCTTC
CDR3 protein: CAWSTTSGGRNEQFF

V gene: TRBV5-1
D gene: TRBD1
clone size: .
J gene: TRBJ2-1
CDR3 DNA: TGCGCCAGCAGCCCCGGGACAGGGAATGAGCAGTTCTTC
CDR3 protein: CASSPGTGNEQFF

V gene: TRBV7-9
D gene: .
clone size: few
J gene: TRBJ1-1
CDR3 DNA: TGTGCCAGCAGCTTAGGGCAGGGTGTCGACACTGAAGCTTTCTTT
CDR3 protein: CASSLGQGVDTEAFF

V gene: TRBV29-1
D gene: .
clone size: .
J gene: TRBJ1-4
CDR3 DNA: TGCAGCGTTGTTTCTGCAACTAATGAAAAACTGTTTTTT
CDR3 protein: CSVVSATNEKLFF

V gene: TRBV7-3
D gene: TRBD2
clone size: .
J gene: TRBJ2-1
CDR3 DNA: TGTGCCAGCAGCCCCAGGACTAGCGTGGGTGAGCAGTTCTTC
CDR3 protein: CASSPRTSVGEQFF

V gene: TRBV15
D gene: TRBD1
clone size: few
J gene: TRBJ1-2
CDR3 DNA: TGTGCCACCAGCAGAGTCTCCGGGAGCAGGGGGAGCGGCTATGGCTACACCTTC
CDR3 protein: CATSRVSGSRGSGYGYTF

V gene: TRBV2
D gene: .
clone size: .
J gene: TRBJ2-5
CDR3 DNA: TGTGCCAGCAGTGTCGCCCGGCCTAGCAGACAAGAGACCCAGTACTTC
CDR3 protein: CASSVARPSRQETQYF

V gene: TRBV2
D gene: TRBD2
clone size: .
J gene: TRBJ2-1
CDR3 DNA: TGTGCCAGCAGTGAGTCAGGCGGGAGCTCCTACAATGAGCAGTTCTTC
CDR3 protein: CASSESGGSSYNEQFF

V gene: TRBV5-8
D gene: TRBD2
clone size: .
J gene: TRBJ2-7
CDR3 DNA: TGTGCCAGCAGCACTCGGGGGGTAATCTACGAGCAGTACTTC
CDR3 protein: CASSTRGVIYEQYF

V gene: TRBV6-5
D gene: TRBD1
clone size: .
J gene: TRBJ2-7
CDR3 DNA: TGTGCCAGCGGCTTCGGGACAGGGGACCACGAGCAGTACTTC
CDR3 protein: CASGFGTGDHEQYF

V gene: TRBV23-1
D gene: TRBD1
clone size: .
J gene: TRBJ2-2
CDR3 DNA: TGCGCCAGCAGTCAGGGGGGGACAGGGAAGAACACCGGGGAGCTGTTTTTT
CDR3 protein: CASSQGGTGKNTGELFF

V gene: TRBV30
D gene: TRBD1
clone size: .
J gene: TRBJ1-2
CDR3 DNA: TGTGCCTGGAGATTGACAGGGGGTTATGGCTACACCTTC
CDR3 protein: CAWRLTGGYGYTF

V gene: TRBV28
D gene: TRBD1
clone size: once
J gene: TRBJ2-2
CDR3 DNA: TGTGCCAGCAGTTCGACAGGGACCGGGGAGCTGTTTTTT
CDR3 protein: CASSSTGTGELFF

V gene: TRBV7-9
D gene: .
clone size: .
J gene: TRBJ2-7
CDR3 DNA: TGTTCCAGCAGCTTACTTCCGGACGGCATAACGCGGGACGAGCAGTACTTC
CDR3 protein: CSSSLLPDGITRDEQYF

V gene: TRBV5-1
D gene: .
clone size: .
J gene: TRBJ1-2
CDR3 DNA: TGCGCCAGCAGCTTGGGACAGTTCAATGGCTACACCTTC
CDR3 protein: CASSLGQFNGYTF

V gene: TRBV15
D gene: TRBD2
clone size: .
J gene: TRBJ2-3
CDR3 DNA: TGTGCCACCAGCCGAGCGGGAGGGATCACAGATACGCAGTATTTT
CDR3 protein: CATSRAGGITDTQYF

V gene: TRBV2
D gene: TRBD2
clone size: few
J gene: TRBJ2-7
CDR3 DNA: TGTGCCAGCAGTGAAGGCGGGGGTACCTACGAGCAGTACTTC
CDR3 protein: CASSEGGGTYEQYF

V gene: TRBV27
D gene: .
clone size: .
J gene: TRBJ1-2
CDR3 DNA: TGTGCCAGCAGACGATCCGGCGGAGACTATGGCTACACCTTC
CDR3 protein: CASRRSGGDYGYTF

V gene: TRBV6-5
D gene: .
clone size: .
J gene: TRBJ2-7
CDR3 DNA: TGTGCCAGCAGCCGGACAGTGCAGTACGAGCAGTACTTC
CDR3 protein: CASSRTVQYEQYF

V gene: TRBV28
D gene: .
clone size: .
J gene: TRBJ1-5
CDR3 DNA: TGTGCCAGCAGCTCCGGGGGTCCCGGGCAGCCCCAGCATTTT
CDR3 protein: CASSSGGPGQPQHF

V gene: TRBV4-2
D gene: .
clone size: .
J gene: TRBJ1-4
CDR3 DNA: TGTGCCAGCAGCCAAGAATCAGGGTTTAGGGAAAAACTGTTTTTT
CDR3 protein: CASSQESGFREKLFF

V gene: TRBV21-1
D gene: .
clone size: .
J gene: TRBJ1-5
CDR3 DNA: TGTGCCAGCAGCAAGAGCCCCCCAGCCCAGGGACAGAATAATCAGCCCCAGCATTTT
CDR3 protein: CASSKSPPAQGQNNQPQHF

V gene: TRBV18
D gene: TRBD1
clone size: once
J gene: TRBJ1-1
CDR3 DNA: TGTGCCAGCTCACCCCCCCTGAAGAAGGGGGCAGGGGCTTTCTTT
CDR3 protein: CASSPPLKKGAGAFF

V gene: TRBV6-1
D gene: TRBD2
clone size: medium-sized
J gene: TRBJ2-3
CDR3 DNA: TGTGCCAGCAGTGAACTTCGCGGGGGTAGCACAGATACGCAGTATTTT
CDR3 protein: CASSELRGGSTDTQYF

V gene: TRBV6-5
D gene: .
clone size: few
J gene: TRBJ1-4
CDR3 DNA: TGTGCCAGCAGCGCCACAGGGCGGACTAATGAAAAACTGTTTTTT
CDR3 protein: CASSATGRTNEKLFF

V gene: TRBV25-1
D gene: TRBD1
clone size: .
J gene: TRBJ2-1
CDR3 DNA: TGTGCCAGCAGTGCCATGACAGGGGATGAGCAGTTCTTC
CDR3 protein: CASSAMTGDEQFF

V gene: TRBV6-5
D gene: .
clone size: .
J gene: TRBJ2-3
CDR3 DNA: TGTGCCAGCAGTTTTGTGGAGGGTCGAGATACGCAGTATTTT
CDR3 protein: CASSFVEGRDTQYF

V gene: TRBV9
D gene: TRBD2
clone size: .
J gene: TRBJ2-1
CDR3 DNA: TGTGCCAGCAGCGGTCTAACTAGCGGGGGGGCTAATGAGCAGTTCTTC
CDR3 protein: CASSGLTSGGANEQFF

V gene: TRBV10-3
D gene: TRBD1
clone size: .
J gene: TRBJ2-2
CDR3 DNA: TGTGCCATCAAAGGGACAGAGTACACCGGGGAGCTGTTTTTT
CDR3 protein: CAIKGTEYTGELFF

V gene: TRBV5-1
D gene: TRBD2
clone size: .
J gene: TRBJ2-4
CDR3 DNA: TGCGCCAGCAGCCGGACGGGGGGGAGGGACATTCAGTACTTC
CDR3 protein: CASSRTGGRDIQYF

V gene: TRBV6-5
D gene: .
clone size: .
J gene: TRBJ1-2
CDR3 DNA: TGTGCCAGCAGTTACGAGGGCCTCTATGGCTACACCTTC
CDR3 protein: CASSYEGLYGYTF

V gene: TRBV5-5
D gene: .
clone size: .
J gene: TRBJ2-6
CDR3 DNA: TGTGCCAGCAGCTTGTCCGCGGCCAGGGGCTCTGGGGCCAACGTCCTGACTTTC
CDR3 protein: CASSLSAARGSGANVLTF

V gene: TRBV28
D gene: .
clone size: .
J gene: TRBJ1-1
CDR3 DNA: TGTGCCAGCAGTTTCCTGACTGGGAGAGAGGCTTTCTTT
CDR3 protein: CASSFLTGREAFF

V gene: TRBV9
D gene: TRBD2
clone size: .
J gene: TRBJ2-3
CDR3 DNA: TGTGCCAGCAGCGTAGGGCCATCAGCGGGGGGTCCCCGAGCGTTCACAGATACGCAGTATTTT
CDR3 protein: CASSVGPSAGGPRAFTDTQYF

V gene: TRBV9
D gene: TRBD2
clone size: .
J gene: TRBJ2-7
CDR3 DNA: TGTGCCAGCAGCGTCGCTAGCGGTCCCCACGAGCAGTACTTC
CDR3 protein: CASSVASGPHEQYF

V gene: TRBV7-2
D gene: .
clone size: few
J gene: TRBJ1-6
CDR3 DNA: TGTGCCAGCAGCTTAGGACAGGCTAATAATTCACCCCTCCACTTT
CDR3 protein: CASSLGQANNSPLHF

V gene: TRBV30
D gene: TRBD1
clone size: once
J gene: TRBJ1-1
CDR3 DNA: TGTGCCTGGAAGCCAGGGGGCTATTCCAAAACTGAAGCTTTCTTT
CDR3 protein: CAWKPGGYSKTEAFF

V gene: TRBV5-1
D gene: TRBD2
clone size: .
J gene: TRBJ2-5
CDR3 DNA: TGCGCCAGCAGCCCAGCTAGCGGGGGTTACGAGACCCAGTACTTC
CDR3 protein: CASSPASGGYETQYF

V gene: TRBV9
D gene: TRBD2
clone size: .
J gene: TRBJ2-5
CDR3 DNA: TGTGCCAGCAGCCAGGGACTAGCGGGCTATCAAGAGACCCAGTACTTC
CDR3 protein: CASSQGLAGYQETQYF

V gene: TRBV11-2
D gene: .
clone size: .
J gene: TRBJ1-2
CDR3 DNA: TGTGCCAGCAGCTTATCTACGTATGGCTACACCTTC
CDR3 protein: CASSLSTYGYTF

V gene: TRBV7-6
D gene: TRBD1
clone size: .
J gene: TRBJ2-7
CDR3 DNA: TGTGCCAGCAGCGGAGGACAGGGATCTACCTCCCCCCAGTACTTC
CDR3 protein: CASSGGQGSTSPQYF

V gene: TRBV19
D gene: TRBD2
clone size: .
J gene: TRBJ2-5
CDR3 DNA: TGTGCCAGTAGTACCTATCACCGGGACTACCTCCAAGAGACCCAGTACTTC
CDR3 protein: CASSTYHRDYLQETQYF

V gene: TRBV2
D gene: .
clone size: .
J gene: TRBJ1-3
CDR3 DNA: TGTGCCAGCAGTGAATATAGGAGTGGAAACACCATATATTTT
CDR3 protein: CASSEYRSGNTIYF

V gene: TRBV27
D gene: .
clone size: once
J gene: TRBJ1-5
CDR3 DNA: TGTGCCAGCAGTTTTACAGGGAGGGGGCAGCCCCAGCATTTT
CDR3 protein: CASSFTGRGQPQHF

V gene: TRBV27
D gene: .
clone size: .
J gene: TRBJ2-7
CDR3 DNA: TGTGCCAGCAGTTTATTACAGGCCAACGAGCAGTACTTC
CDR3 protein: CASSLLQANEQYF